This T cell receptor (beta chain) was sequenced in a study of CD8 T cells in Susac syndrome. This clonotype appeared once. V lost 5 bases to trimming and J lost 4 bases, with 9 bases between them. The CDR3 extends over 11 amino acids. Germline lookup yields CDR1 SQVTM and CDR2 ANQGSEA. With random hexamers, about 0.5 to 1 ug RNA was reverse transcribed. TCRdb reanalysed the immunoSEQ multiplex PCR reads using MiXCR and keeps one entry per CDR3 protein. The repertoire includes roughly 110,000 distinct CDR3 sequences, approximately 93% of them detected once, and 0.41% sits in the top ten. This receptor was obtained from a human donor with Susac syndrome. The sequenced material came from CD8+ T cells from PBMCs. This chain links TRBV29-1 with TRBJ2-7; D gene uncertain. The CDR3 nucleotides read TGCAGCGTTAAGGATCGATACGAGCAGTACTTC. It specifies CSVKDRYEQYF.